The clone carrying this T cell receptor (beta chain) showed up many times. This sample is drawn from a study of blood T cells in healthy people across ages. Alongside a J-beta primer mix, a sample-barcoded 5' primer served in a second PCR lasting about 7 to 11 cycles. Each of the cDNA molecules was tagged by a template-switch adaptor with 12 random nucleotides. TCRdb re-called the 5' RACE reads with MiXCR, one entry per CDR3 protein. This sample has about 1.6 million distinct CDR3 sequences; around 36% occur once, and the top ten carry roughly 12%. V was clipped by 3 bases and J by 5 bases, with 7 bases between them. This CDR3 spans 12 amino acids.

This TCR was recovered from a woman aged 30 to 39 in good health. V and J are TRBV12-3 or TRBV12-4 and TRBJ1-1; possible D gene TRBD1, 5 bases. Sequenced input: blood. CDR3 in amino acids: CASSFKGTEAFF. The CDR3 DNA follows: TGTGCCAGCAGTTTCAAGGGGACTGAAGCTTTCTTT.